This TCR beta chain was profiled in a study of shared clonotypes between healthy human individuals. V was pared by 5 bases and J by 0 bases, with 4 bases of the junction left unmatched. Germline V gives CDR1 SGHTA, CDR2 FQGNSA. The CDR3 is 15 amino acids. The data were produced by immunoSEQ multiplex PCR, yet TCRdb's version contains in-frame clones alone and is incomplete. The profile shows some 630,000 clones, about two thirds of them singletons. General study points: Among several donors, approximately 4.6% of naive CD4 clonotypes were found in common. Unshared clonotypes carried lower generation probabilities than those common to all four donors. Generally, naive subsets came out with larger estimated richness than memory subsets.

About this clone: Its antigen is undetermined.

Negatively enriched CD4+ T cells were divided by CD45RA into naive and memory. The source of this sequence is a young woman in good health. Sequencing was carried out using memory CD4+ T cells sorted from blood. Stated subset: CD45RA-negative fraction. V and J are TRBV7-2 and TRBJ2-1; 7 nucleotides align to TRBD2. DNA of the CDR3: TGTGCCAGCAGCCCTTCGGGAGGCTCCTACAATGAGCAGTTCTTC. It is translated as CASSPSGGSYNEQFF.